This T cell receptor beta chain came from a study of regulatory T cells in long-lasting Graves disease. Arm-PCR of CDR3 regions and iRepertoire HTBI primers were used to build TCR beta libraries. TCRdb used MiXCR to reprocess the multiplex PCR reads, holding one entry per CDR3 protein. The sample contains about 470,000 distinct CDR3 sequences, about 15% of which appear only once. V was trimmed by 5 bases and J by 6 bases, leaving 11 bases between them. In germline, CDR1 is SGHNT, CDR2 YENEEA. The CDR3 spans 12 residues. Specified time point: newly diagnosed GD, antithyroid drugs for less than 3 months. Following extraction of RNA from PBMCs, that RNA was used to make the TCR library. Ten or more counts support this clonotype. These data were likewise used in another study, on T cells in Graves' hyperthyroidism and ophthalmopathy. From that report: Across 18 months, stable Graves' hyperthyroidism was marked by no progression to ophthalmopathy.

The genes are TRBV11-3 and TRBJ2-7, with D possibly matching TRBD2 (6 bases). The receptor comes from a woman between 25 and 40 years old with Graves disease. The sample here was peripheral blood mononuclear cells (PBMCs), taken at new diagnosis, from a patient treated with antithyroid drugs. CDR3: CASSHRLGEQYF. The CDR3 DNA reads TGTGCCAGCAGCCACCGACTAGGCGAGCAGTACTTC.